The 32 T cell receptor beta chains presented below share a single source sample, sequenced in a study of shared clonotypes between healthy human individuals. Sequenced by immunoSEQ multiplex PCR; TCRdb stores in-frame clones only, minus some. The repertoire holds approximately 640,000 clones, about 90% seen once, with about 34% in the top ten. The specimen was memory CD8+ T cells from PBMCs. Subset meaning: CD45RO+ cells pooled with CCR7-negative TemRA cells. Receptor source: a man in his late teens or twenties in good health. Some clones in this sample may be carry-over from other donors' samples.

The chain uses TRBV2 and TRBJ2-2, with TRBD1 identical over 7 bases. Trimming at V came to 10 bases and at J to 7 bases, leaving 6 bases not matched to a gene. This CDR3 comprises 12 residues. Germline-derived CDR1 and CDR2 are SNHLY and FYNNEI. The CDR3 spells CATRTGYGELFF. Written as DNA, the CDR3 is TGTGCCACTAGGACAGGCTACGGGGAGCTGTTTTTT.

The gene calls are TRBV28 and TRBJ1-4, with 8 bases identical to TRBD1. This CDR3 has 15 residues. Germline trimming cut 2 bases from V and 7 bases from J; bases unmatched to any gene: 6. The germline gives CDR1 MDHEN, CDR2 SYDVKM. The CDR3 reads CASSLSRGRIEKLFF. Here the CDR3 DNA reads TGTGCCAGCAGTTTAAGCAGGGGGCGAATTGAAAAACTGTTTTTT.

The rearrangement links TRBV28 to TRBJ2-1; D ambiguous. The V gene's germline CDR1 is MDHEN and CDR2 SYDVKM. This CDR3 contains 13 residues. The V end lost 5 bases, the J end lost 4 bases, and 9 bases lay between the germline ends. CDR3 sequence (DNA): TGTGCCAGCAGTCCCTCGCGATACAATGAGCAGTTCTTC. It codes for CASSPSRYNEQFF.

V is TRBV7-9 and J is TRBJ2-3; no reliable D call. V lost 5 bases and J 4 bases, leaving 10 bases between the germline ends. CDR1 and CDR2 (germline): SEHNR, FQNEAQ (reference sequence). CDR3 length: 13 amino acids. CDR3 sequence reads: CASSPLPADTQYF. As DNA, the CDR3 is TGTGCCAGCAGCCCTCTCCCAGCAGATACGCAGTATTTT.

The V gene is TRBV10-2, the J gene TRBJ2-3; TRBD1 is a possible D gene (6 bases). The CDR3 consists of 16 residues. V was shortened by 2 bases and J by 2 bases, with 14 bases between the two germline ends. The germline CDR1 and CDR2 sequences are WSHSY and SAAADI. The CDR3 DNA reads TGCGCCAGCAGTGAGGGCCCCCAGGGGATCACAGATACGCAGTATTTT. This codes for CASSEGPQGITDTQYF.

The chain links TRBV7-8 to TRBJ1-5, with 7 positions matching TRBD1. V dropped 5 bases and J dropped 0; count of bases not matched to a gene: 4. CDR1 is SGHVS, CDR2 FQNEAQ, per germline. The CDR3 sequence is 15 residues long. CDR3 DNA sequence: TGTGCCAGCAGCCCCCAGGGGGGTAGCAATCAGCCCCAGCATTTT. Protein: CASSPQGGSNQPQHF.

The chain links TRBV4-3 to TRBJ2-7, with a possible D match to TRBD2 (6 bases). Germline V gene data show CDR1 as LGHNA and CDR2 as YSLEER. V was cut by 1 base and J by 1 base, with 11 bases left in between. CDR3 size: 15 residues. CDR3: CASSQGDWGSYEQYF. The CDR3 region has the DNA TGCGCCAGCAGCCAAGGGGACTGGGGATCCTACGAGCAGTACTTC.

This chain links TRBV10-3 with TRBJ2-2; D possibly corresponds to TRBD1 (6 bases). The CDR3 has 16 amino acids. With 4 bases removed from V and 1 base from J, the gap between germline ends came to 13 bases. Germline V gene data show CDR1 as ENHRY and CDR2 as SYGVKD. The chain's CDR3 is CAISAPGQKNTGELFF. The CDR3 nucleotides read TGTGCCATCAGTGCTCCTGGACAGAAGAACACCGGGGAGCTGTTTTTT.

This clone has a single count. The chain links TRBV9 to TRBJ2-1, with 7 bases matching TRBD1. The V gene end was trimmed by 3 bases and the J gene end by 10 bases; junction bases not matched to a gene: 10. There are 14 residues in the CDR3. CDR1 and CDR2 (germline): SGDLS, YYNGEE. The CDR3 loop is CASSAEDRVSEQFF. For the CDR3, the DNA is TGTGCCAGCAGCGCCGAAGACAGGGTGTCCGAGCAGTTCTTC. The complete variable domain, with remaining parts taken from reference TRBV9 and TRBJ2-1, reads DSGVTQTPKHLITATGQRVTLRCSPRSGDLSVYWYQQSLDQGLQFLIQYYNGEERAKGNILERFSAQQFPDLHSELNLSSLELGDSALYFCASSAEDRVSEQFFGPGTRLTVL.

This chain connects TRBV11-2 to TRBJ1-1, with a possible D match to TRBD1 (5 bases). This CDR3 contains 17 residues. Between the trimmed V and J ends, which lost 5 bases and 1 base, there was a span of 20 bases. Germline CDR1 and CDR2: SGHAT and FQNNGV. The CDR3 DNA sequence: TGTGCCAGCAGCCATCCCAGAATGACGAGGGGGAACACTGAAGCTTTCTTT. It encodes CASSHPRMTRGNTEAFF.

The chain combines TRBV9 with TRBJ2-7; TRBD2 matches at 13 bases. This CDR3 contains 14 residues. Per germline, CDR1 SGDLS and CDR2 YYNGEE. Germline trimming cut 3 bases from V and 6 bases from J; bases unmatched to any gene: 3. CDR3 sequence reads: CASSGTSGRSEQYF. The CDR3 region has the DNA TGTGCCAGCAGCGGGACTAGCGGGAGATCCGAGCAGTACTTC.

The chain has TRBV7-3 and TRBJ2-1; possibly TRBD2 for D (5 bases). Trimming stripped 4 bases from V and 9 bases from J, with 16 bases between. The CDR3 has 14 residues. Germline V lookup: CDR1 SGHTA, CDR2 FQGTGA. CDR3 coding DNA: TGTGCCAGCAGCTCCCGAAGCAGCGAGGGTGAGCAGTTCTTC. The encoded protein is CASSSRSSEGEQFF.

The genes are TRBV9 and TRBJ2-1, with D perhaps matching TRBD1 (6 bases). This CDR3 comprises 14 residues. V dropped 0 bases and J dropped 3 bases, with 7 bases sitting between them. Germline lookup yields CDR1 SGDLS and CDR2 YYNGEE. This CDR3 reads CASSVEDSYNEQFF. CDR3 nucleotide sequence: TGTGCCAGCAGCGTAGAGGACAGCTACAATGAGCAGTTCTTC.

With regard to this clone: At the DNA level, this CDR3 is encoded by other sequences in the same sample as well. The V and J genes are TRBV19 and TRBJ2-7; 11 bases match TRBD2. The CDR3 loop spans 15 amino acids. With 6 bases clipped from V and 1 base from J, the junction kept 5 bases outside the gene matches. Germline CDR1 and CDR2: LNHDA and SQIVND (reference sequence). This chain's CDR3 is CASSSGTSGSYEQYF. Written as DNA, the CDR3 is TGTGCCAGTAGCTCCGGGACTAGCGGATCCTACGAGCAGTACTTC.

This chain joins TRBV28 and TRBJ1-5; D gene ambiguous. V lost 2 bases, J lost 5 bases, and 4 bases lay in between. Germline V gene data show CDR1 as MDHEN and CDR2 as SYDVKM. CDR3 length: 12 amino acids. CDR3 amino acids: CASSLADQPQHF. CDR3 nucleotides: TGTGCCAGCAGTTTAGCTGATCAGCCCCAGCATTTT. Together with reference TRBV28 and TRBJ1-5, the CDR3 gives the full variable domain: DVKVTQSSRYLVKRTGEKVFLECVQDMDHENMFWYRQDPGLGLRLIYFSYDVKMKEKGDIPEGYSVSREKKERFSLILESASTNQTSMYLCASSLADQPQHFGDGTRLSIL.

The gene calls are TRBV27 and TRBJ2-7, with 13 bases lining up with TRBD2. CDR3 length: 15 amino acids. The germline V gene encodes CDR1 MNHEY and CDR2 SMNVEV (reference sequence). The junction had 8 bases not matched to a gene; V was cut back by 5 bases and J by 7 bases. The CDR3 loop is CASSVTSGRAQEQYF. The CDR3 nucleotides read TGTGCCAGCAGTGTAACTAGCGGGAGGGCCCAGGAGCAGTACTTC.

The chain is built from TRBV7-9 and TRBJ1-1; the match to TRBD1 covers 9 bases. Germline CDR1 and CDR2: SEHNR and FQNEAQ (reference sequence). V gave up 5 bases and J gave up 2 bases; unmatched junction bases: 12. The CDR3 runs 17 residues. The CDR3, as DNA: TGTGCCAGCAGCCTCACGAAGGGACAGGGACCAAACACTGAAGCTTTCTTT. It is translated as CASSLTKGQGPNTEAFF.

V is TRBV9 and J is TRBJ2-4, with a possible D match to TRBD1 (5 bases). Germline CDR1 SGDLS, CDR2 YYNGEE. This CDR3 is built from 13 residues. Trimming cost V 0 bases and J 9 bases, with 10 bases left between them. Written as DNA, the CDR3 is TGTGCCAGCAGCGTAGATGATGGGGCCATTCAGTACTTC. Amino acids: CASSVDDGAIQYF. Supplemented by reference TRBV9 and TRBJ2-4, the full variable domain reads DSGVTQTPKHLITATGQRVTLRCSPRSGDLSVYWYQQSLDQGLQFLIQYYNGEERAKGNILERFSAQQFPDLHSELNLSSLELGDSALYFCASSVDDGAIQYFGAGTRLSVL.

The chain combines TRBV5-1 with TRBJ1-1; 11 bases agree with TRBD1. V lost 5 bases, J lost 5 bases, and 8 bases stayed unmatched. The CDR3 has 15 amino acids. In germline, CDR1 is SGHRS, CDR2 YFSETQ. The CDR3 spells CASSEGQGGYTEAFF. Here the CDR3 DNA reads TGCGCCAGCAGTGAGGGACAGGGGGGATATACTGAAGCTTTCTTT. The whole variable domain, remainder taken from reference TRBV5-1 and TRBJ1-1, is KAGVTQTPRYLIKTRGQQVTLSCSPISGHRSVSWYQQTPGQGLQFLFEYFSETQRNKGNFPGRFSGRQFSNSRSEMNVSTLELGDSALYLCASSEGQGGYTEAFFGQGTRLTVV.

V usage is TRBV7-9 and J usage is TRBJ2-7, with TRBD2 identical over 11 bases. CDR1 is SEHNR and CDR2 is FQNEAQ in the germline V gene (reference sequence). V dropped 6 bases and J dropped 6; count of bases not matched to a gene: 10. This CDR3 is 15 amino acids long. The DNA for the CDR3 is TGTGCCAGCAGATCTAGCGGGAGGTCAGAAATCGAGCAGTACTTC. It translates to CASRSSGRSEIEQYF.

The table lists this clone with a count of one. The V and J genes are TRBV5-1 and TRBJ2-5; D may be TRBD1 or TRBD2 (5 bases each). The CDR3 runs to 15 residues. Germline V gene lookup returns CDR1 SGHRS and CDR2 YFSETQ. The V gene lost 5 bases and the J gene lost 5 bases, with 19 bases spanning the gap. The CDR3 sequence: CASRDIGASGETQYF. Written as DNA, the CDR3 is TGCGCCAGCAGGGATATTGGGGCATCGGGGGAGACCCAGTACTTC.

The chain employs TRBV29-1 and TRBJ2-2; tentative D call: TRBD2 (5 bases). V lost 6 bases to trimming and J lost 4 bases, with 15 bases between them. Germline V gene data show CDR1 as SQVTM and CDR2 as ANQGSEA. This CDR3 is 14 amino acids long. Here the CDR3 DNA reads TGCAGCGTGGCGTGGGCGGGCCGCACCGGGGAGCTGTTTTTT. As protein: CSVAWAGRTGELFF.

The sample holds many counts of this clone. The chain links TRBV11-2 to TRBJ1-1, with D unresolved. The CDR3 extends over 14 amino acids. The V end lost 3 bases, the J end lost 4 bases, and 12 bases lay between the germline ends. CDR1 and CDR2 (germline): SGHAT, FQNNGV. CDR3 sequence: CASSFGGPSTEAFF. In DNA, the CDR3 is TGTGCCAGCAGCTTTGGCGGACCGAGCACTGAAGCTTTCTTT.

The chain is built from TRBV11-2 and TRBJ1-2; weak D call: TRBD1 (5 bases). This CDR3 has 16 amino acids. Germline V gene data show CDR1 as SGHAT and CDR2 as FQNNGV. Trimming shortened V by 1 base and J by 2 bases, and 14 bases separated the two germline ends. This chain's CDR3 is CASSLGPGALNYGYTF. The CDR3 DNA is TGTGCCAGCAGCTTAGGCCCCGGGGCGTTGAACTATGGCTACACCTTC.

The chain employs TRBV30 and TRBJ2-7; D remains unclear. Per germline, CDR1 GTSNPN and CDR2 SVGIG (reference sequence). Between the trimmed V and J ends, which lost 1 base and 5 bases, there was a span of 3 bases. The CDR3 length is 10 residues. The CDR3 bases are TGTGCCTGGAGTGCAAACGAGCAGTACTTC. Its translation: CAWSANEQYF.

This chain connects TRBV9 to TRBJ2-2; perhaps TRBD1 as D (6 bases). The CDR3 consists of 17 residues. V was trimmed by 4 bases and J by 2 bases, leaving 18 bases between them. Looked up from germline, CDR1 is SGDLS and CDR2 is YYNGEE. This chain's CDR3 is CASSSTPRQANTGELFF. The CDR3 nucleotides are TGTGCCAGCAGCTCAACCCCCCGACAGGCAAACACCGGGGAGCTGTTTTTT. Drawing the rest from reference TRBV9 and TRBJ2-2, the complete variable domain is DSGVTQTPKHLITATGQRVTLRCSPRSGDLSVYWYQQSLDQGLQFLIQYYNGEERAKGNILERFSAQQFPDLHSELNLSSLELGDSALYFCASSSTPRQANTGELFFGEGSRLTVL.

The chain links TRBV27 to TRBJ2-7; TRBD1 aligns across 8 bases. The CDR3 consists of 14 residues. Germline V lookup: CDR1 MNHEY, CDR2 SMNVEV (reference sequence). V lost 3 bases to trimming and J lost 3 bases; unmatched junction nucleotides: 4. The CDR3 loop reads CASSFGTGFYEQYF. CDR3 DNA sequence: TGTGCCAGCAGTTTTGGGACAGGTTTCTACGAGCAGTACTTC.

The chain links TRBV10-1 to TRBJ1-2; tentative D call: TRBD1 (6 bases). The CDR3 runs 17 residues. Trimming pared 4 bases from V and 2 bases from J, leaving 20 bases between. CDR1 and CDR2 from the germline V gene are WNHNN and SYGVQD (reference sequence). The CDR3 spells CASSGIVEGERNYGYTF. CDR3 coding DNA: TGCGCCAGCAGTGGCATCGTGGAGGGGGAAAGGAACTATGGCTACACCTTC.

The chain combines TRBV6-6 with TRBJ1-5; D ambiguous. From germline, CDR1 is MNHNY and CDR2 SVGAGI (reference sequence). The CDR3 contains 14 residues. Trimming took off 0 bases at V and 9 bases at J, with 12 bases between the two ends. The CDR3 DNA is TGTGCCAGCAGTTACTCCATCGGGGAAAGGCCCCAGCATTTT. Protein product: CASSYSIGERPQHF.

This clone was found a few times. V usage is TRBV5-6 and J usage is TRBJ1-2; D is undetermined. Germline values: CDR1 SGHDT, CDR2 YYEEEE. The CDR3 length is 14 residues. Trimming shortened V by 4 bases and J by 4 bases, and 14 bases separated the two germline ends. Here the CDR3 reads CASSPDLRGYGYTF. The CDR3 bases are TGTGCCAGCAGCCCGGACCTTCGCGGCTATGGCTACACCTTC.

The genes are TRBV27 and TRBJ1-5; possibly TRBD1 for D (5 bases). V was pared by 3 bases and J by 4 bases, with 10 bases between. Germline V CDR1 and CDR2: MNHEY, SMNVEV (reference sequence). The CDR3 has 14 residues. CDR3 loop: CASSFQGLNQPQHF. In DNA form, the CDR3 reads TGTGCCAGCAGTTTCCAGGGCCTTAATCAGCCCCAGCATTTT.

The chain joins TRBV5-1 to TRBJ2-7; 14 bases agree with TRBD2. J was trimmed by 5 bases and V by 0 bases; bases with no gene match: 10. There are 18 residues in the CDR3. Germline assignment: CDR1 SGHRS and CDR2 YFSETQ. Written as DNA, the CDR3 is TGCGCCAGCAGCTTGGACTTTGGGACTAGCGGGAGCAGTCACGAGCAGTACTTC. As protein: CASSLDFGTSGSSHEQYF.